This TCR beta chain comes out of a study of OX40 agonist ivuxolimab in advanced cancers. Study at large: A male proportion of over 70% was recorded, with mean age 60 years and range about 23 to 90. Study-wide results and caveats: CD8+ T cells were the subset that, on average, had more expanded clones than CD4+. The antigens recognized by the expanded peripheral T cells, that is their antigen specificity, were not determined.

The CDR3 spans 15 residues. Germline V gene lookup returns CDR1 SQVTM and CDR2 ANQGSEA. V was shortened by 7 bases and J by 3 bases, with 16 bases between the two germline ends. Some clones are missing from TCRdb's copy, which holds only in-frame ones; the method was immunoSEQ multiplex PCR. The sample comprises 55,000 to 70,000 clones, approximately 86% of which are singletons, and roughly 1.3% rests with the top ten. Details on this clone: The target antigen is unknown.

This sample comprised CD4+ or CD8+ T cells sorted from blood, obtained in a trial of the OX40 agonist ivuxolimab. The V and J genes are TRBV29-1 and TRBJ2-6, with TRBD2 as a possible D gene (6 bases). This receptor was taken from an adult with an advanced solid tumor such as melanoma, head and neck, liver or kidney cancer. Here the CDR3 reads CSADTGGSGANVLTF. The CDR3 DNA reads TGCAGCGCCGATACCGGGGGTAGTGGGGCCAACGTCCTGACTTTC.